Listed below are T cell receptor beta chains from one sample, sequenced in a study of blood T cell repertoires in COVID-19. TCRdb keeps only in-frame clones here, not all; method: immunoSEQ multiplex PCR. The table lists 360,000 or so clones, 85% to 90% of them singletons, with over 0.9% in the top ten. What was sequenced was PBMCs or T cells enriched from blood (not recorded which). These receptor sequences come from a woman under 40 who had been exposed to COVID-19. Each CDR3 is given with its conserved first and last residue. Each record gives: clone size, V gene, J gene, D gene, CDR3 DNA, CDR3 protein. D genes are given only for firm matches. Where a row states a size, it is once, few, many or the class of an expanded clone; other rows omit it.

abundance: NA; v_gene: TRBV3-1/TRBV3-2; j_gene: TRBJ1-2; d_gene: NA; CDR3nt: TGTGCCAGCAGCCCCCACAACAGGGCAGGAGGCTACACCTTC; CDR3aa: CASSPHNRAGGYTF
abundance: NA; v_gene: TRBV19; j_gene: TRBJ2-1; d_gene: NA; CDR3nt: TGTGCCAGTAGTGGTTCAGTCTACAATGAGCAGTTCTTC; CDR3aa: CASSGSVYNEQFF
abundance: NA; v_gene: TRBV5-3; j_gene: TRBJ2-3; d_gene: NA; CDR3nt: TGTGCCAGAAGCGTGACTGGAAGCACAGATACGCAGTATTTT; CDR3aa: CARSVTGSTDTQYF
abundance: NA; v_gene: TRBV9; j_gene: TRBJ2-7; d_gene: NA; CDR3nt: TGTGCCAGCAGCGAGGCCCCGGACGGACTTTTGGTCTACGAGCAGTACTTC; CDR3aa: CASSEAPDGLLVYEQYF
abundance: few; v_gene: TRBV12-3/TRBV12-4; j_gene: TRBJ2-7; d_gene: NA; CDR3nt: TGTGCCAGCAGTTTTTTTGATAGAGAGCAGTACTTC; CDR3aa: CASSFFDREQYF
abundance: NA; v_gene: TRBV7-3; j_gene: TRBJ2-7; d_gene: NA; CDR3nt: TGTGCCAGCAGCCCCAATTCCTACGAGCAGTACTTC; CDR3aa: CASSPNSYEQYF
abundance: NA; v_gene: TRBV6-5; j_gene: TRBJ2-2; d_gene: TRBD1; CDR3nt: TGTGCCAGCAGGCGACAGGGGACGGACACCGGGGAGCTGTTTTTT; CDR3aa: CASRRQGTDTGELFF
abundance: NA; v_gene: TRBV3-1/TRBV3-2; j_gene: TRBJ1-6; d_gene: NA; CDR3nt: TGTGCCAGCAGCCAAGACGGGCAGGGAGGTTCACCCCTCCACTTT; CDR3aa: CASSQDGQGGSPLHF
abundance: few; v_gene: TRBV12-3/TRBV12-4; j_gene: TRBJ1-2; d_gene: NA; CDR3nt: TGTGCCAGCAGTTTTCTTTCCTATGGCTACACCTTC; CDR3aa: CASSFLSYGYTF
abundance: NA; v_gene: TRBV6-5; j_gene: TRBJ2-2; d_gene: TRBD1; CDR3nt: TGTGCCAGCAGTTACCCTAGGGACAGTAACACCGGGGAGCTGTTTTTT; CDR3aa: CASSYPRDSNTGELFF
abundance: NA; v_gene: TRBV6-5; j_gene: TRBJ2-7; d_gene: TRBD2; CDR3nt: TGTGCCAGCAGCCAAATAGCGGGAGGCCCTTACGAGCAGTACTTC; CDR3aa: CASSQIAGGPYEQYF
abundance: NA; v_gene: TRBV5-1; j_gene: TRBJ2-5; d_gene: TRBD1; CDR3nt: TGCGCCAGCGCAACAGGGGGCCCACAAGAGACCCAGTACTTC; CDR3aa: CASATGGPQETQYF
abundance: NA; v_gene: TRBV25-1; j_gene: TRBJ1-1; d_gene: NA; CDR3nt: TGTGCCAGCAGTGACAGGGAGGACACTGAAGCTTTCTTT; CDR3aa: CASSDREDTEAFF
abundance: NA; v_gene: TRBV5-8; j_gene: TRBJ2-7; d_gene: NA; CDR3nt: TGTGCCAGCCGCCTCGGGCCGGCAGGGCACCACGAGCAGTACTTC; CDR3aa: CASRLGPAGHHEQYF
abundance: NA; v_gene: TRBV29-1; j_gene: TRBJ2-5; d_gene: NA; CDR3nt: TGCAGCGCTGTAAAACAGGGTCCAGGCCAAGAGACCCAGTACTTC; CDR3aa: CSAVKQGPGQETQYF
abundance: once; v_gene: TRBV5-1; j_gene: TRBJ1-3; d_gene: TRBD1; CDR3nt: TGCGCCAGCAGCTTGACCCGGACAGGGGAGACTGGAAACACCATATATTTT; CDR3aa: CASSLTRTGETGNTIYF